The 4 T cell receptor beta chains below come from one sample, sequenced in a study of OX40 agonist ivuxolimab in advanced cancers. Sequencing was performed with immunoSEQ multiplex PCR; in TCRdb, only in-frame clones are kept and a portion is missing. This table holds almost 80,000 clones, 84% found once. The input for sequencing was CD4+ or CD8+ T cells sorted from blood, taken in a trial of the OX40 agonist ivuxolimab. The receptors derive from an adult with an advanced solid tumor such as melanoma, head and neck, liver or kidney cancer.

There are a few counts of this clone. V usage is TRBV11-2 and J usage is TRBJ1-1, with D uncertain. The germline gives CDR1 SGHAT, CDR2 FQNNGV. The CDR3 runs to 13 residues. Trimming removed 1 base at V and 0 bases at J, with 3 bases between. This chain's CDR3 is CASSLGLNTEAFF. CDR3 coding DNA: TGTGCCAGCAGCTTAGGCCTGAACACTGAAGCTTTCTTT.

The V call is TRBV2, the J call TRBJ2-1; D perhaps matches TRBD1 (5 bases). Between the trimmed V and J ends, which lost 5 bases and 5 bases, there was a span of 10 bases. This CDR3 is 13 amino acids long. The germline gives CDR1 SNHLY, CDR2 FYNNEI. The CDR3 DNA reads TGTGCCAGCAGTTGGGCAGGGAACAATGAGCAGTTCTTC. Its protein is CASSWAGNNEQFF.

The chain is built from TRBV5-1 and TRBJ1-1; D is perhaps TRBD1 (5 bases). From germline, CDR1 is SGHRS and CDR2 YFSETQ. This CDR3 spans 13 amino acids. V was clipped by 4 bases and J by 2 bases, with 9 bases between them. This chain's CDR3 is CASSRQKNTEAFF. The CDR3, as DNA: TGCGCCAGCAGCCGACAGAAAAACACTGAAGCTTTCTTT.

This chain joins TRBV19 and TRBJ2-1; possibly TRBD1 for D (6 bases). This CDR3 has 13 residues. The V gene lost 5 bases and the J gene lost 14 bases, with 19 bases spanning the gap. Germline assignment: CDR1 LNHDA and CDR2 SQIVND (reference sequence). The CDR3 coding sequence is TGTGCCAGTAGTGTGGACAGAGCGGTCCGTGAGTTCTTC. Protein product: CASSVDRAVREFF.